This record concerns one T cell receptor (beta chain) sequence. The antigen remains undetermined. Produced via immunoSEQ multiplex PCR; TCRdb's table is partial and in-frame only. The data contain 120,000 or so clones, just over 85% of them seen just once; the ten biggest clones take up 17%. This sample is part of a study of T cell responses to AZD1222 COVID-19 vaccine. V lost 3 bases and J lost 0, with 8 bases in between. Germline V gene sequence: CDR1 MGHDK, CDR2 SYGVNS. This CDR3 is built from 15 residues. Study-level findings and limits: Clonal diversity was possibly underestimated, and white British individuals and females predominated among donors. Two doses of AZD1222 preceded a rise in Spike-specific TCR breadth and depth.

The source of this sequence is an adult who received the AZD1222 COVID-19 vaccine. The rearrangement uses TRBV25-1 and TRBJ2-2; D remains unclear. The sample here was peripheral blood, taken 28 days after the second AZD1222 dose. Here the CDR3 reads CASSDAITNTGELFF. For the CDR3, the DNA is TGTGCCAGCAGTGATGCCATAACGAACACCGGGGAGCTGTTTTTT.